This T cell receptor (beta chain) was observed in a study of cytomegalovirus exposure and HLA in healthy donors (TCRdb year 2017). General notes on the study: An earlier analysis of roughly 630 of the donors reported 250 to 350 Gb of sequence data and more than 90 million unique TCR beta sequences from 150 million to 200 million T cells. An early release that covered approximately 600 HLA-typed donors contained around 300 gigabases of sequencing data and 80 million or so unique TCR sequences. Among the roughly 400 genotyped donors, around 81% belonged to the genetic ancestry cluster associated with self-reported Caucasian donors. The study aimed to test whether signatures of past pathogen exposure could be identified by cataloging public T cell receptors. The study used immunosequencing to profile the T cell repertoires of hundreds of subjects and linked those repertoires to cytomegalovirus serostatus. A separate validation cohort of about 110 different subjects was used in addition to the roughly 620-subject first cohort. To predict cytomegalovirus infection status, the study combined high-throughput TCR immunosequencing, statistical association of individual TCRs with disease status, and machine learning. A later analysis re-examined previously published TCR beta repertoires from just over 650 donors and added high-resolution HLA genotyping to investigate patterns of TCR occurrence. The later analysis used no new phenotypic data to find candidate immune exposures, relying instead on TCR beta sequences and their occurrence across donors. An earlier analysis of approximately 500 of the donors applied high-throughput TCR beta sequencing to assess whether each TCR beta V gene segment acted as functional or pseudogenic. Alongside the repertoire data, information on donor age, sex, ethnicity and CMV serostatus was compiled. Genome-wide SNP genotypes for about 65% of the 666 donors were used in a later genetic analysis, which treated that subset as a discovery cohort. All discovery cohort repertoires had been generated on a single sequencing platform. Class I and class II HLA loci were covered by the typing at four-digit resolution. The number of typed donors differed by locus: roughly 629-640 for A, B, C, DRB1 and DQB1; some 500 for DQA1; 606 for DPA1; and 450 to 480 for DPB1. A few DR-DQ haplotypes were treated as single units for association and clustering because of strong linkage in the cohort. Among about 390 genotyped donors of the cohort, an average of approximately 240,000 unique TCR beta nucleotide sequences were sequenced per donor, around a sixth of them non-productive.

Paper-wide results and their limitations: The earlier analysis of some 540 of the donors excluded roughly 17 rarely observed V segments, including chromosome 9 orphons, because counts were too low. A further reported finding was that TCR beta sequences accurately predicted the HLA-A and HLA-B alleles for most subjects in the first cohort. A later analysis found that TCR association rates varied across HLA loci, with DRB1 alleles showing the most associated TCRs and HLA-C alleles the fewest. Assigning TCR associations to individual alleles was difficult when HLA alleles, especially DR and DQ, strongly co-occurred. A total of 150 or so TCR beta chains were listed by the study as associated with cytomegalovirus. Roughly uniform sequencing depth across donors was assumed in presence/absence analyses, although this assumption may not hold. Compared with equally common non-associated chains, HLA-associated TCR beta chains in a later analysis were more clonally expanded and had lower generation probabilities. A few of the identified cytomegalovirus-associated TCR beta chains were confirmed in vitro to be specific for cytomegalovirus antigens. HLA typing was unavailable for some donors at each locus, so association tests used only the typed subset. Because the 87-base-pair reads could not distinguish some IMGT-functional V segments, including TRBV6-2 and TRBV6-3, those segments were excluded. Several of the top co-occurrence clusters appeared to be linked to parvovirus B19, influenza, CMV and Epstein-Barr virus, according to a later analysis. In both the original and validation cohorts, the classifier was reported to diagnose cytomegalovirus status with high specificity and sensitivity. The cohort was sequenced for TCR beta chains only, and without alpha or paired-chain data the features that could be detected were limited. A cluster of highly shared sequence variants was judged likely to be a technical artifact of the sequencing pipeline. In an earlier analysis of some 540 of the donors, most TCR beta V segments appeared in productive rearrangements about 90% or about 30% of the time, broadly matching IMGT annotations. According to a later genetic analysis, donors in an Asian-associated ancestry cluster had fewer N-insertions in productive TCRs than the approximately 630-donor mean. A later genetic analysis associated a missense DCLRE1C variant with V-gene and J-gene trimming of TCR beta chains, and an independent cohort replicated the association. Linkage disequilibrium might explain the correlated functional status among segregating V segments, but an unknown experimental factor could not be ruled out. At a false discovery rate of 0.05, a later analysis linked under 20,000 TCR beta sequences to specific HLA alleles. In a later analysis, most CMV-associated TCR beta chains were found to appear HLA-restricted, with HLA associations seemingly driven largely by CMV exposure. The only immune exposure information available for the cohort was CMV serostatus. Most TCR sequences were observed very rarely across donors, whereas some public TCRs were present in many individuals. The authors suggested that the approach could potentially be generalized to other disease states and immunological phenotypes.

The library came from the immunoSEQ multiplex PCR assay. The multiplex PCR relied on a mix of 60 forward primers for TCR Vbeta segments and 13 reverse primers for TCR Jbeta segments. A multiplex PCR assay on genomic DNA amplified the CDR3 region of rearranged TCR beta genes. The Illumina HiSeq System was used to sequence the amplified TCR beta libraries as 87-base-pair reads. As for how the authors treated the data: A later analysis counted about 80 million unique TCR beta chains across the approximately 700 repertoires, and approximately 11 million of these chains were shared by at least two donors. A nearest-neighbor algorithm error-corrected the raw reads and collapsed the reads into unique sequences, merging closely related sequences to remove PCR and sequencing errors. Alignment of CDR3 sequences to IMGT reference sequences was used to assign V, D and J gene segments. Each retained sequence needed at least a six-nucleotide match to both a V gene segment and a J gene segment. Rearrangements were called productive when the CDR3 lacked stop codons and stayed in frame with V and J; all others were non-productive. CDR3 was defined by IMGT convention, running from the second conserved V-encoded cysteine to the conserved J-encoded phenylalanine. The earlier analysis of 587 of the donors excluded any sequence lacking an unambiguous match to a single V gene segment. In an earlier analysis of 587 of the donors, V segments were called functional above 56.7% productive rearrangements and were called segregating when the between-donor standard deviation exceeded 5%. A statistical classification framework was built to diagnose cytomegalovirus status from the catalog of TCR beta chain sequences. A later analysis assigned V and J genes by comparing TCR nucleotide sequences with IMGT/GENE-DB human TR gene sequences. In a later analysis, CDR3 sequences and most-parsimonious VDJ recombination scenarios were assigned using the TCRdist pipeline. In a later analysis, every TCR beta chain was defined by the combination of its CDR3 amino acid sequence and its V-gene family, and reads without a unique V-gene family were dropped. As a way to deal with suspected cross-contamination and a sequencing artifact, a later analysis dropped over 550 nucleotide sequences that were highly shared and had low generation probability. For each public chain, a later analysis derived a clonal expansion index from normalized ranks of inferred template counts within each repertoire. In a later analysis, generation probabilities were computed with a VDJ recombination model fitted to out-of-frame rearrangements, and the resulting probabilities were checked against IGoR. A later analysis scored TCR-TCR, TCR-HLA and TCR-CMV co-occurrence with hypergeometric tests, applying a repertoire-size bias correction to TCR pairs. False discovery rates were estimated in a later analysis by permuting HLA or CMV assignments 20 times. A later analysis grouped co-occurring TCRs with DBSCAN, adding TCRdist sequence similarity when clustering within HLA-allele-positive subsets. Co-occurrence clustering excluded repertoires with fewer than 30,000 or more than 120,000 public chains, plus five with anomalous nucleotide sharing. What TCRdb holds here is the immuneACCESS table cut down to in-frame rearrangements. Part of the clones is not present; checked against another copy, under half of the missing clones reflect an unresolved V gene, and the others are unexplained. V and J calls and clone size are given by that table; D and trimming were obtained from the DNA. The sample records about 72,000 clones, approximately 82% of which are singletons. About 2% of the sample lies in the top ten.

A remark on this clone: Its antigen has not been determined. No per-base quality is available; no much larger clone lies one base away.

The CDR3 runs 14 residues from the cysteine to the phenylalanine. The kept DNA is CDR3 alone, 42 bases in frame from the first base. V is pared back by 7 bases and J by 10 bases, with 17 bases lying between the germline termini. Per the germline V gene, MNHEY is the CDR1 and SVGAGI is the CDR2. The cohort was made up of roughly 670 healthy bone marrow donors. Cohort members were all nominally healthy when sampled, although unrecorded immune exposures were likely present. The donor tested CMV seronegative and was one of the 352 seronegative cohort members. Every donor gave a peripheral blood sample, and the peripheral blood mononuclear cells from that sample were used for TCR beta sequencing. The Qiagen DNeasy Blood Extraction Kit was used to extract genomic DNA from the blood cell samples.

The chain links TRBV6-5 with TRBJ1-6; tentative D gene TRBD1, with 5 bases matching. The source is a man younger than 30 in good health and CMV-seronegative. Sequenced material: PBMCs. In nucleotides, the sequence is TGTGCCAGCACTCGTTCCGGGGGGGTCTCACCCCTCCACTTT. Its coded protein is CASTRSGGVSPLHF.